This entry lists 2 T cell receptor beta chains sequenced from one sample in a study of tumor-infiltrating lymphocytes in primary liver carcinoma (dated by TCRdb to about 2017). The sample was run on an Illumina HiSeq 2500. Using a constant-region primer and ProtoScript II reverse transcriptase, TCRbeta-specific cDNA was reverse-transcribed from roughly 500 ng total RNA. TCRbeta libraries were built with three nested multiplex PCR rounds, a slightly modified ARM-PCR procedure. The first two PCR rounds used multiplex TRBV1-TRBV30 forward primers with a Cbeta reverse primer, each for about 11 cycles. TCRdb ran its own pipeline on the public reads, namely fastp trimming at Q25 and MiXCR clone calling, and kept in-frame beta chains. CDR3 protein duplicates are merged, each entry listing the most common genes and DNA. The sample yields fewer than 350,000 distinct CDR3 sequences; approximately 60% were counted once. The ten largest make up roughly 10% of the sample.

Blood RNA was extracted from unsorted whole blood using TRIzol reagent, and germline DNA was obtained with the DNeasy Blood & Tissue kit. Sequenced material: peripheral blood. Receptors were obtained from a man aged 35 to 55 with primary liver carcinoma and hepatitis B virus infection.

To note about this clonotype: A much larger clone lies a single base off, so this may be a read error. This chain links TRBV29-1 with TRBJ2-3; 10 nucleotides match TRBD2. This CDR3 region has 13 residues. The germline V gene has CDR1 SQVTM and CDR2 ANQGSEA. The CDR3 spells CSVVLGIGAGGDF. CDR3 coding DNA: TGCAGCGTTGTATTGGGCATTGGAGCGGGAGGGGATTTT.

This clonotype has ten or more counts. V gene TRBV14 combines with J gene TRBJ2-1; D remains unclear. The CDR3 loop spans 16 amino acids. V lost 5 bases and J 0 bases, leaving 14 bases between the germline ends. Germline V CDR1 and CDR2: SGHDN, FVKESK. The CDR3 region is CASSTEKVLSYNEQFF. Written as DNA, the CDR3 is TGTGCCAGCAGCACTGAGAAGGTTCTCTCCTACAATGAGCAGTTCTTC.